The 13 T cell receptor beta chains given below trace back to one sample, sequenced in a study of T cell repertoires in cytomegalovirus infection. TCRdb analysed the reads with MiXCR anew, one entry per CDR3 protein. The profile shows hundreds of thousands of distinct CDR3 sequences, about a sixth of them singletons. Sequences were obtained from PBMCs. The receptors derive from a human donor in good health (CMV status not recorded). Some clones in this sample may be carry-over from other donors' samples.

The genes are TRBV27 and TRBJ1-6; 8 bases are a match to TRBD1. CDR3 length: 18 residues. Germline CDR1 and CDR2: MNHEY and SMNVEV (reference sequence). V was clipped by 3 bases and J by 5 bases; unmatched bases: 12. The CDR3: CASSFLAGGDRDNSPLHF. CDR3 sequence (DNA): TGTGCCAGCAGTTTCTTGGCAGGGGGCGACCGAGATAATTCACCCCTCCACTTT.

This sequence joins TRBV5-4 and TRBJ2-1; D possibly corresponds to TRBD2 (6 bases). The V end was cut by 4 bases, the J end by 4 bases, with 15 bases between. CDR3 length: 15 residues. CDR1 SGHNT and CDR2 YYREEE come from the germline V gene (reference sequence). CDR3 sequence (DNA): TGTGCCAGCAGCCCTAGGGCTAGCGAGTACAATGAGCAGTTCTTC. Translated: CASSPRASEYNEQFF.

The V and J genes are TRBV20-1 and TRBJ1-3, with D possibly being TRBD1 (5 bases). The CDR3 consists of 14 residues. Germline CDR1 and CDR2: DFQATT and SNEGSKA (reference sequence). V was pared by 6 bases and J by 1 base, with 13 bases between. CDR3 in amino acids: CSASRTPSGNTIYF. The DNA of the CDR3 is TGCAGTGCGAGTAGGACACCATCTGGAAACACCATATATTTT.

This clonotype occurred a few times. The CDR3 here is CASSYNPGQVAFF. CDR3 sequence (DNA): TGTGCCAGCAGTTACAACCCGGGACAGGTGGCTTTCTTT. This chain links TRBV6-5 with TRBJ1-1; 8 bases match TRBD1. Trimming took 2 bases from V and 11 from J; bases not matched to a gene: 7. The CDR3 extends over 13 amino acids. Per germline, CDR1 MNHEY and CDR2 SVGAGI.

This clonotype was counted between two and nine times. The chain combines TRBV14 with TRBJ1-2; TRBD1 aligns across 11 bases. Trimming took 4 bases from V and 5 from J; bases not matched to a gene: 9. The CDR3 is 16 amino acids. Germline CDR1 and CDR2: SGHDN and FVKESK. The CDR3 sequence: CASSRLSGTGGYGYTF. The CDR3 coding sequence is TGTGCCAGCAGCCGCCTAAGTGGGACAGGGGGTTATGGCTACACCTTC.

The chain combines TRBV6-2 or TRBV6-3 with TRBJ2-1, with 7 bases lining up with TRBD2. Looked up from germline, CDR1 is MNHEY and CDR2 is SVGEGT. This CDR3 is built from 17 residues. Trimming cost V 5 bases and J 7 bases; bases outside gene matches: 17. The CDR3 region has the DNA TGTGCCAGCAGTACGGGGGGTGCGGGGAGGGCCGGTAATGAGCAGTTCTTC. It is translated as CASSTGGAGRAGNEQFF.

Only a few counts were recorded for this clonotype. This chain links TRBV6-5 with TRBJ2-3; the match to TRBD2 covers 7 bases. V lost 4 bases to trimming and J lost 2 bases; unmatched junction nucleotides: 3. Germline V gives CDR1 MNHEY, CDR2 SVGAGI. The CDR3 contains 14 residues. The CDR3 sequence: CASSWGLPTDTQYF. The DNA for the CDR3 is TGTGCCAGCAGTTGGGGACTACCCACAGATACGCAGTATTTT.

This clonotype showed up just a few times. The gene calls are TRBV28 and TRBJ1-4; 7 nucleotides align to TRBD1. CDR3 length: 19 amino acids. In germline, CDR1 is MDHEN, CDR2 SYDVKM. Unmatched junction bases numbered 13, after V lost 0 bases and J lost 3 bases. The CDR3 here is CASSLWFSGGGTANEKLFF. The CDR3 DNA is TGTGCCAGCAGTTTATGGTTTTCTGGGGGCGGGACAGCTAATGAAAAACTGTTTTTT.

Points on this clonotype: A read error may produce the germline difference seen at one junction end. CDR3 bases: TGTGCCAGCAGCTACTCCCCACGAGGAGATACGCAGTATTTT. Protein: CASSYSPRGDTQYF. The chain joins TRBV6-6 to TRBJ2-3; D unclear. This CDR3 comprises 14 residues. Germline lookup yields CDR1 MNHNY and CDR2 SVGAGI (reference sequence).

This clonotype was seen many times. The chain combines TRBV7-9 with TRBJ2-5; D remains unclear. The CDR3 consists of 14 residues. V lost 4 bases, J lost 5 bases, and 14 bases lay in between. Germline V CDR1 and CDR2: SEHNR, FQNEAQ (reference sequence). This CDR3 reads CASSWPPGYETQYF. The CDR3 nucleotides read TGTGCCAGCAGCTGGCCCCCCGGGTATGAGACCCAGTACTTC.

The chain carries TRBV5-1 and TRBJ2-5, with 8 bases fitting TRBD2. The CDR3 contains 15 residues. V trimming: 6 bases; J trimming: 1 base; junction bases outside the gene matches: 8. Germline V gene lookup returns CDR1 SGHRS and CDR2 YFSETQ. DNA for the CDR3: TGCGCCAGCAAGGTGGAACTAGCGGTCCAAGAGACCCAGTACTTC. This translates into CASKVELAVQETQYF.

The V and J genes are TRBV29-1 and TRBJ2-5, with D tentatively TRBD2 (6 bases). V dropped 4 bases and J dropped 4 bases, with 13 bases sitting between them. The CDR3 is 13 residues long. Germline V gene sequence: CDR1 SQVTM, CDR2 ANQGSEA. In DNA, the CDR3 is TGCAGCGTTGGACTAGGGTATGGAGAGACCCAGTACTTC. Translation: CSVGLGYGETQYF. Using reference TRBV29-1 and TRBJ2-5 for the parts outside the CDR3, the full variable domain is SAVISQKPSRDICQRGTSLTIQCQVDSQVTMMFWYRQQPGQSLTLIATANQGSEATYESGFVIDKFPISRPNLTFSTLTVSNMSPEDSSIYLCSVGLGYGETQYFGPGTRLLVL.

The chain combines TRBV7-9 with TRBJ1-2; no reliable D call. V was shortened by 2 bases and J by 2 bases, with 9 bases between the two germline ends. Germline values: CDR1 SEHNR, CDR2 FQNEAQ (reference sequence). This CDR3 has 14 residues. In nucleotides, the CDR3 is TGTGCCAGCAGCTTACCAAGGGAAAACTATGGCTACACCTTC. Encoded protein: CASSLPRENYGYTF.